This entry lists 15 T cell receptor beta chains sequenced from one sample in a study of human T cells and chemical hapten exposure. Time point: patch test 1, 2 weeks after DPC sensitization. Treatment noted: therapeutic diphenylcyclopropenone sensitization with weekly scalp DPC. Whole blood that had not been fractionated was the source of extracted total RNA. TCRdb used MiXCR to reprocess the RACE reads, holding one entry per CDR3 protein. The table lists around 34,000 distinct CDR3 sequences, around 6.8% of them singletons. The source material was whole blood, sampled in connection with sensitization to the hapten diphenylcyclopropenone (DPC). The source is a woman under 40 with alopecia areata. Some clones in this sample may be carry-over from other donors' samples.

In its sample, this clonotype was seen many times. V usage is TRBV6-2 or TRBV6-3 and J usage is TRBJ2-7, with TRBD2 matching 11 bases. This CDR3 spans 17 amino acids. V gave up 5 bases and J gave up 0 bases; unmatched junction bases: 9. Germline V gene lookup returns CDR1 MNHEY and CDR2 SVGEGT. The CDR3 loop is CASSPHTSGGNSYEQYF. The CDR3 DNA sequence: TGTGCCAGCAGTCCTCACACTAGCGGGGGAAACTCCTACGAGCAGTACTTC.

In this sample, this clonotype turned up many times. The chain joins TRBV20-1 to TRBJ2-3; 9 bases align to TRBD2. This CDR3 comprises 15 residues. From germline, CDR1 is DFQATT and CDR2 SNEGSKA (reference sequence). The ends lost 2 bases at V and 6 bases at J; junction bases unmatched: 9. As DNA, the CDR3 is TGCAGTGCTAGATTGGAGCGGGGGGTTCCTGATACGCAGTATTTT. It encodes CSARLERGVPDTQYF.

The sample holds a few counts of this clonotype. The V gene is TRBV10-3, the J gene TRBJ2-7; D assignment may be TRBD1 or TRBD2 (5 bases each). Germline CDR1 and CDR2: ENHRY and SYGVKD. The V gene lost 2 bases and the J gene lost 1 base, with 24 bases spanning the gap. CDR3 length: 19 residues. The DNA of the CDR3 is TGTGCCATCAGTGAGCCCCCCCTCCCGGGGTTAGAGGGGTCCTACGAGCAGTACTTC. It is translated as CAISEPPLPGLEGSYEQYF.

The chain carries TRBV6-5 and TRBJ1-1; D is uncertain. V gave up 8 bases and J gave up 1 base, with 11 bases separating them. The CDR3 covers 13 residues. Germline CDR1 is MNHEY and CDR2 is SVGAGI. The CDR3 region has the DNA TGTGCCAGCTTTAAGGTCAAGAACACTGAAGCTTTCTTT. Residues: CASFKVKNTEAFF.

This clonotype has just a few counts. The chain carries TRBV7-9 and TRBJ1-5, with D perhaps matching TRBD1 (5 bases). V was shortened by 0 bases and J by 7 bases, with 13 bases between the two germline ends. CDR1 and CDR2 (germline): SEHNR, FQNEAQ (reference sequence). The CDR3 sequence is 15 residues long. CDR3 DNA: TGTGCCAGCAGCTTAGCCTCAGGGCGTCTCCAGCCCCAGCATTTT. It is translated as CASSLASGRLQPQHF.

V gene TRBV7-2 combines with J gene TRBJ2-7, with 15 bases identical to TRBD2. The germline V gene has CDR1 SGHTA and CDR2 FQGNSA. With V trimmed by 2 bases and J by 3 bases, 8 bases remained unmatched. This CDR3 is built from 18 residues. The CDR3 sequence: CASSLKSGTSGGYYEQYF. Here the CDR3 DNA reads TGTGCCAGCAGCTTAAAATCCGGGACTAGCGGGGGGTACTACGAGCAGTACTTC.

The V gene is TRBV3-1, the J gene TRBJ2-3; D gene ambiguous. The CDR3 runs to 15 residues. CDR1 is LGHDT and CDR2 is YNNKEL in the germline V gene (reference sequence). The V end was cut by 1 base, the J end by 4 bases, with 12 bases between. CDR3 residues: CASSQVSYSADTQYF. CDR3 bases: TGTGCCAGCAGCCAAGTCTCTTATTCCGCAGATACGCAGTATTTT.

This clonotype was counted a few times. This chain connects TRBV6-5 to TRBJ1-1; 10 bases are a match to TRBD1. From germline, CDR1 is MNHEY and CDR2 SVGAGI. This CDR3 has 14 residues. With 5 bases clipped from V and 6 bases from J, the junction kept 6 bases outside the gene matches. The CDR3 loop reads CASSTDRGYSEAFF. The CDR3 DNA reads TGTGCCAGCAGTACGGACAGGGGGTATTCTGAAGCTTTCTTT.

In this sample, this clonotype turned up a few times. This chain uses TRBV14 with TRBJ2-7; D unresolved. V lost 0 bases, J lost 1 base, and 10 bases lay in between. This CDR3 has 15 amino acids. CDR1 and CDR2 (germline): SGHDN, FVKESK. The CDR3 DNA follows: TGTGCCAGCAGCCAAGATCACTCGCGGTCCTACGAGCAGTACTTC. It translates to CASSQDHSRSYEQYF.

This clonotype was counted many times. J is TRBJ2-7 and V is TRBV4-2, with D possibly called TRBD1 or TRBD2 (5 bases each). The CDR3 runs to 12 residues. Germline lookup yields CDR1 LGHNA and CDR2 YNFKEQ. Deletions cut 11 bases from V and 1 base from J, with 12 bases between. The DNA of the CDR3 is TGTGCCTCCCGGGGCATGTCCTACGAGCAGTACTTC. This codes for CASRGMSYEQYF.

The chain employs TRBV6-5 and TRBJ1-2; 9 bases are shared with TRBD1. Germline assignment: CDR1 MNHEY and CDR2 SVGAGI. The length of the CDR3 is 15 residues. With 8 bases clipped from V and 1 base from J, the junction kept 8 bases outside the gene matches. Written as DNA, the CDR3 is TGTGCCAGCGCCCCTAGGACAGGGGTTAACTATGGCTACACCTTC. Its translation: CASAPRTGVNYGYTF.

The table lists this clonotype with many counts. The CDR3 DNA follows: TGCGCCAGCAGCCCTGATAGTCCCTATGGCTACACCTTC. As protein: CASSPDSPYGYTF. V is TRBV5-1 and J is TRBJ1-2; no definite D call. This CDR3 spans 13 amino acids. CDR1 is SGHRS and CDR2 is YFSETQ in the germline V gene. V gave up 4 bases and J gave up 4 bases, with 11 bases separating them.

This chain uses TRBV6-2 or TRBV6-3 with TRBJ2-1; 13 bases are shared with TRBD2. The CDR3 sequence is 15 residues long. Germline CDR1 MNHEY, CDR2 SVGEGT. V was clipped by 7 bases and J by 4 bases; unmatched bases: 4. CDR3 loop: CASTMTSGGYNEQFF. Here the CDR3 DNA reads TGTGCCAGCACCATGACTAGCGGGGGGTACAATGAGCAGTTCTTC.

This clonotype has at least ten counts. The V and J genes are TRBV20-1 and TRBJ2-3; D uncertain. Germline V gene data show CDR1 as DFQATT and CDR2 as SNEGSKA (reference sequence). V gave up 3 bases and J gave up 6 bases, with 10 bases separating them. CDR3 length: 12 residues. The CDR3 region is CSASLGFDTQYF. CDR3 DNA: TGCAGTGCTAGTCTAGGTTTTGATACGCAGTATTTT.

This clonotype was seen more than once but under ten times. V is TRBV12-3 or TRBV12-4 and J is TRBJ2-7; 7 positions match TRBD1. The CDR3 has 14 residues. J gave up 6 bases and V 5 bases, and 10 bases lay outside the gene matches. CDR3 coding DNA: TGTGCCAGCAGTCCCCCCGGGACAGTGCGCGAGCAGTACTTC. It yields the protein CASSPPGTVREQYF.